One and the same sample provided the 2 T cell receptor beta chains below, sequenced in a study of PD-1 blockade in classical Hodgkin lymphoma (dated by TCRdb to the early 2020s). What this sample's time point label stands for: cycle 2 day 1 (C2D1) of nivolumab. All trial patients had relapsed after autologous stem cell transplantation, with cohorts A, B and C differing in prior brentuximab vedotin exposure. Receptor amplification or capture employed the immunoSEQ multiplex PCR assay. The table was pulled from immuneACCESS by TCRdb, which kept in-frame rearrangements only. Such tables lose some clones; where checked, under half of the loss comes from unresolved V genes, and the rest has no known cause. The sample table holds 29,000 or so clones, of which 71% were seen once. The top ten constitute about 3.3% of the sample. The sample was peripheral blood mononuclear cells (PBMCs), taken before the second cycle of nivolumab. The receptor set was obtained from a human donor with classical Hodgkin lymphoma.

This sequence joins TRBV28 and TRBJ1-2, with a possible D match to TRBD1 (5 bases). This CDR3 comprises 13 residues. The V gene lost 5 bases and the J gene lost 8 bases, with 15 bases spanning the gap. The germline V gene encodes CDR1 MDHEN and CDR2 SYDVKM. The CDR3 DNA is TGTGCCAGCAGTCCTCAGACCGGGACGGGCTACACCTTC. Amino acids: CASSPQTGTGYTF.

The chain employs TRBV7-9 and TRBJ2-6; 9 nucleotides match TRBD1. The CDR3 loop spans 18 amino acids. The V and J ends lost 3 bases and 0 bases, in that order; junction bases with no gene match: 6. The germline V gene encodes CDR1 SEHNR and CDR2 FQNEAQ (reference sequence). The CDR3 is CASSLGQGMSSGANVLTF. The CDR3 DNA sequence: TGTGCCAGCAGCTTGGGACAGGGAATGAGCTCTGGGGCCAACGTCCTGACTTTC.